This T cell receptor beta chain was observed in a study of blood T cell repertoires in COVID-19. Study-level information: T cells, B-cell-depleted T cells, or PBMCs provided the cDNA or gDNA that served as material.

Original analysis: From reference gene primer amplification, estimates of nucleated cell counts were derived. Using immunoSEQ multiplex PCR, the repertoire was profiled, and TCRdb retains in-frame clones only, with some absent. The V and J calls and clone size come from that table; D and trimming were worked out from the DNA. The repertoire holds around 160,000 clones, with 80% to 90% as singletons. Between the trimmed V and J ends, which lost 2 bases and 3 bases, there was a span of 11 bases. The CDR3 is made up of 14 amino acids. Germline V gene lookup returns CDR1 SGHNT and CDR2 YYREEE (reference sequence).

Sequencing input: peripheral blood. This sequence joins TRBV5-4 and TRBJ1-1, with TRBD1 as a possible D gene (5 bases). The source is a human donor in a cohort sampled during active COVID-19. The CDR3 is CASSFWGRDTEAFF. CDR3 coding DNA: TGTGCCAGCAGCTTCTGGGGCAGGGACACTGAAGCTTTCTTT. The full variable domain, completed using reference TRBV5-4 and TRBJ1-1, is ETGVTQSPTHLIKTRGQQVTLRCSSQSGHNTVSWYQQALGQGPQFIFQYYREEENGRGNFPPRFSGLQFPNYSSELNVNALELDDSALYLCASSFWGRDTEAFFGQGTRLTVV.